The rows below give T cell receptor beta chains drawn from one sample of a study of T cell responses to AZD1222 COVID-19 vaccine. The repertoire was sequenced with immunoSEQ multiplex PCR; TCRdb's copy has only in-frame clones and lacks some. The sample holds 100,000 to 120,000 clones, roughly 89% seen once. The input for sequencing was peripheral blood, taken 28 days after the second AZD1222 dose. The receptors were sampled from an adult who received the AZD1222 COVID-19 vaccine. Both conserved end residues are part of each CDR3. The order of the fields is V gene, D gene, clone size, J gene, CDR3 DNA, CDR3 protein. D genes are given only for firm matches. The size entry is marked missing in some rows and otherwise reads once, few, many or a size class.

TRBV21-1,.,.,TRBJ2-2,TGTGCCAGCAGCAACAGGGGGCGGAGCGGGGAGCTGTTTTTT,CASSNRGRSGELFF
TRBV7-2,.,.,TRBJ1-2,TGTGCCAGCAGCTTAGGAGGGGTCTATGGCTACACCTTC,CASSLGGVYGYTF
TRBV7-9,.,.,TRBJ1-1,TGTGCCAGCAGCTTAGAGGGTGGAGCTTTCTTT,CASSLEGGAFF
TRBV29-1,.,.,TRBJ2-7,TGCAGCGTGAGGGCACAGGCCTACGAGCAGTACTTC,CSVRAQAYEQYF
TRBV7-9,.,.,TRBJ1-2,TGTGCCAGCAGCTTAGAAAGGGTCCATGGCTACACCTTC,CASSLERVHGYTF
TRBV27,.,.,TRBJ2-1,TGTGCCAGCAGTTCCCGCTCCTACAATGAGCAGTTCTTC,CASSSRSYNEQFF
TRBV6-5,.,few,TRBJ1-1,TGTGCCAGCAGGGGACGGACGAACACTGAAGCTTTCTTT,CASRGRTNTEAFF
TRBV12-3/TRBV12-4,.,few,TRBJ1-2,TGTGCCAGCAGACAGGGAACGGCGGGCTACACCTTC,CASRQGTAGYTF
TRBV9,TRBD1,.,TRBJ1-2,TGTGCCAGCAGCGGAGACAGGGACTATGGCTACACCTTC,CASSGDRDYGYTF
TRBV2,.,once,TRBJ1-1,TGTGCCAGCAGACCCGGTTTGTCGGGCTCGAGAGCTTTCTTT,CASRPGLSGSRAFF
TRBV5-1,TRBD1,.,TRBJ1-4,TGCGCCAGCGCTCGGGACAGGGGCTTGGCTAATGAAAAACTGTTTTTT,CASARDRGLANEKLFF
TRBV28,TRBD1,.,TRBJ1-2,TGTGCCAGCAGTTTAAAAGCAGGGGGCTATGGCTATGGCTACACCTTC,CASSLKAGGYGYGYTF
TRBV28,TRBD1,.,TRBJ1-6,TGTGCCAGCAGTCTCGACAGGGGGCGCGGATTAGGTATTTCACCCCTCCACTTT,CASSLDRGRGLGISPLHF
TRBV10-3,TRBD1,few,TRBJ1-2,TGTGCCATCAGTGGATCCGGGACAGGGTCATTCTATGGCTACACCTTC,CAISGSGTGSFYGYTF
TRBV27,TRBD1,.,TRBJ1-5,TGTGCCAGCAGGACAGGGATAAGCAATCAGCCCCAGCATTTT,CASRTGISNQPQHF
TRBV6-1,.,.,TRBJ1-2,TGTGCCAGCAGTGACCAAGATCCGTTCGGCTACACCTTC,CASSDQDPFGYTF
TRBV7-8,.,.,TRBJ1-6,TGTGCCAGCAGCCCGTACAGAGATAATTCACCCCTCCACTTT,CASSPYRDNSPLHF
TRBV11-2,TRBD2,.,TRBJ2-3,TGTGCCAGCAGCAAAGGGACTAGCGGGAGTAGCACAGATACGCAGTATTTT,CASSKGTSGSSTDTQYF
TRBV10-3,.,.,TRBJ2-5,TGTGCCATCAGTGAGGAACATAGGGAGACCCAGTACTTC,CAISEEHRETQYF
TRBV18,.,.,TRBJ1-1,TGTGCCAGCTCCCTCCTGGGGGAGAACACTGAAGCTTTCTTT,CASSLLGENTEAFF
TRBV5-1,TRBD1,.,TRBJ2-1,TGCGCCAGCAGCTTGGCCGGGACAGCTTACAATGAGCAGTTCTTC,CASSLAGTAYNEQFF
TRBV12-3/TRBV12-4,.,few,TRBJ1-2,TGTGCCAGCAGTTTAGCTAACTATGGCTACACCTTC,CASSLANYGYTF
TRBV4-2,TRBD1,.,TRBJ1-2,TGTGCCAGCAGCCAAGATCGGGACAGGGGGCCGGGCTACACCTTC,CASSQDRDRGPGYTF
TRBV6-5,.,.,TRBJ1-5,TGTGCCAGCAGTCGAGGGGTGGGTCAGCCCCAGCATTTT,CASSRGVGQPQHF
TRBV5-4,.,.,TRBJ2-5,TGTGCCAGCAGCCCCCGGGACGGTGGGGCCGAGACCCAGTACTTC,CASSPRDGGAETQYF
TRBV6-1,TRBD1,.,TRBJ1-1,TGTGCCAGCAGTGAGCTCCGGGACAGGGGTTGGTACGGTGCTGAAGCTTTCTTT,CASSELRDRGWYGAEAFF
TRBV19,TRBD1,.,TRBJ1-3,TGTGCCAGTACCTTGGGACAGGGGTTAGTTGGAAACACCATATATTTT,CASTLGQGLVGNTIYF
TRBV19,TRBD2,.,TRBJ2-3,TGTGCCAGTAGTACTTCACTAGCGACTAGCACAGATACGCAGTATTTT,CASSTSLATSTDTQYF
TRBV15,.,.,TRBJ2-3,TGTGCCACCAGCAGAGGACAGTCAGATACGCAGTATTTT,CATSRGQSDTQYF
TRBV10-1,TRBD2,.,TRBJ2-3,TGCGCCAGCAGTGTTGCGGGAGATTTAGCGCGTACGCAGTATTTT,CASSVAGDLARTQYF
TRBV10-2,.,.,TRBJ1-5,TGCGCCAGCAGTGAGTCGACGTGGGGAAGCCAGCCCCAGCATTTT,CASSESTWGSQPQHF
TRBV27,.,.,TRBJ2-3,TGTGCCAGCAGTTCCGTATGGAAGAGCACAGATACGCAGTATTTT,CASSSVWKSTDTQYF
TRBV5-1,.,.,TRBJ2-6,TGCGCCAGCAGCTTGGCCGATGGGGCCAACGTCCTGACTTTC,CASSLADGANVLTF
TRBV5-1,.,.,TRBJ2-5,TGCGCCAGCAGCTCAGGACAGAGGGAGACCCAGTACTTC,CASSSGQRETQYF
TRBV20-1,TRBD2,.,TRBJ2-7,TGCAGTGCTAGTCGTACTAGCGGGGGGGGTTATGAAGAGCAGTACTTC,CSASRTSGGGYEEQYF
TRBV5-5,.,.,TRBJ2-3,TGTGCCAGCAGGCAAATGCTGGGCACAGATACGCAGTATTTT,CASRQMLGTDTQYF
TRBV6-6,.,.,TRBJ2-7,TGTGCCAGCAGTTACACAGACAGTAGGAGCTACGAGCAGTACTTC,CASSYTDSRSYEQYF
TRBV27,.,.,TRBJ1-2,TGTGCCAGCAGCTCAAGGACGGGGTATGGCTACACCTTC,CASSSRTGYGYTF
TRBV6-6,.,.,TRBJ1-5,TGTGCCAGCAACTTAGGGGGCAATCAGCCCCAGCATTTT,CASNLGGNQPQHF
TRBV28,TRBD2,.,TRBJ2-1,TGTGCCAGCAGTCCACCAACTAGCGGGAGCTACAATGAGCAGTTCTTC,CASSPPTSGSYNEQFF
TRBV28,.,.,TRBJ1-5,TGTGCCAGCAGTCCCCCGACTGGGGGCAATCAGCCCCAGCATTTT,CASSPPTGGNQPQHF
TRBV5-6,.,.,TRBJ2-3,TGTGCCAGCAGCTGGACAAGCGCAGATACGCAGTATTTT,CASSWTSADTQYF
TRBV19,TRBD1,.,TRBJ1-2,TGTGCCAGTAGCCCGGGGACAGGAGCATCCTATGGCTACACCTTC,CASSPGTGASYGYTF
TRBV18,TRBD1,.,TRBJ1-1,TGTGCCAGCTCACGGACAGGGATGAACACTGAAGCTTTCTTT,CASSRTGMNTEAFF
TRBV5-6,.,.,TRBJ1-4,TGTGCCAGCAGCTTAAAAGGGGCTAATGAAAAACTGTTTTTT,CASSLKGANEKLFF
TRBV12-3/TRBV12-4,.,.,TRBJ1-5,TGTGCCAGCAGCTACTGGAATAATCAGCCCCAGCATTTT,CASSYWNNQPQHF
TRBV7-9,.,.,TRBJ2-4,TGTGCCAGCTCCTCGGGCGAGGGAGCCAAAAACATTCAGTACTTC,CASSSGEGAKNIQYF
TRBV5-1,.,.,TRBJ2-2,TGCGCCAGCAGCTTCGGCGGGAACACCGGGGAGCTGTTTTTT,CASSFGGNTGELFF
TRBV2,.,.,TRBJ2-7,TGTGCCAGCAAGGACAGTTTTTACGAGCAGTACTTC,CASKDSFYEQYF
TRBV28,TRBD1,.,TRBJ1-2,TGTGCCAGCAGTTTCCAGGGGGAGTTCTATGGCTACACCTTC,CASSFQGEFYGYTF
TRBV5-1,TRBD1,.,TRBJ2-2,TGCGCCAGCAGCTTGGGCAGGGGCGGACAGGTCACCGGGGAGCTGTTTTTT,CASSLGRGGQVTGELFF
TRBV11-2,TRBD1,.,TRBJ1-2,TGTGCCAGCACCAGGGGGTACCTGGAGGGCTACACCTTC,CASTRGYLEGYTF